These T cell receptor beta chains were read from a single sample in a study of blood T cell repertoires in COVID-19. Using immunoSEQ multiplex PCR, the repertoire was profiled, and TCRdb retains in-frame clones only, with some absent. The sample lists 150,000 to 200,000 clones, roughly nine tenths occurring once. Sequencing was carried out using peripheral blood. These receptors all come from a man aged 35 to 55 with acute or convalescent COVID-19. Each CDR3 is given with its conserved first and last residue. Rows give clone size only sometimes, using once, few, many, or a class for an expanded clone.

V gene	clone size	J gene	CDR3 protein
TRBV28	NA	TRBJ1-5	CASSPSRGTGVGNQPQHF
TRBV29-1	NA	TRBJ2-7	CSVASTGYEQYF
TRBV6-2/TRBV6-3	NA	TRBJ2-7	CASSRRIYEQYF
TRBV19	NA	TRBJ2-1	CASTPRDSPIPNEQFF
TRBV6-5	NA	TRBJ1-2	CASGRTGLYGYTF
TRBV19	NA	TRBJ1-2	CASSIAGTAGGYGYTF
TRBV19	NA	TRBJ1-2	CASIPRGNYGYTF
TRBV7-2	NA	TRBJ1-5	CASSLPGPGRPQHF
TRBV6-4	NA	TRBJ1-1	CASRGTGLHTEAFF
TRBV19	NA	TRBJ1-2	CASSAPGQPNYGYTF
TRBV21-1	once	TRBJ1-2	CASSKERFKGNYGYTF
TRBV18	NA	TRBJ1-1	CASSSGTANTEAFF
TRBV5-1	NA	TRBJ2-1	CASSPDLAGYYNEQFF
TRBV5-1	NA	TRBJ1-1	CASSLVGTGGRTEAFF
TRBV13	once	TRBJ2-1	CASSGTHGGEQFF
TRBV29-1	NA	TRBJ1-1	CSVEKGANTEAFF
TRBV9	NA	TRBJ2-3	CASRGGSSTDTQYF
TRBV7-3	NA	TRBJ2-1	CASGQRGGSYNEQFF
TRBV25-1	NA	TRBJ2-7	CASSHPGVSYEQYF
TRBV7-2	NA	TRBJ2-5	CASSLSPGQGQETQYF
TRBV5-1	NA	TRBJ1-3	CASSRTGAGNTIYF
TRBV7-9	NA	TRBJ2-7	CASSSIQGALGDEQYF